The source of this T cell receptor beta chain is a study of blood T cell repertoires in COVID-19. Study overall: The analysed material was cDNA or gDNA that came from T cells, B-cell-depleted T cells, or PBMCs.

Unmatched junction bases numbered 7, after V lost 7 bases and J lost 5 bases. The germline CDR1 and CDR2 sequences are LNHDA and SQIVND (reference sequence). CDR3 size: 14 residues. There are a few counts of this clone. Repertoires were generated with immunoSEQ multiplex PCR, while TCRdb's copy carries only in-frame clones and drops some. The sample contains over 110,000 clones, 84% of which appear only once. Participants spanned ages about 18 to 90 years and resided in roughly 22 US areas. The specimen was PBMCs or T cells enriched from blood (not recorded which). This TCR was sampled from a man aged 50-59 years in a cohort exposed to, infected with or recovered from COVID-19 (not recorded which). The chain recombines TRBV19 with TRBJ2-5, with 10 positions matching TRBD2. DNA of the CDR3: TGTGCCAGTAAGAATCTAGCGGGAGCGGAGACCCAGTACTTC. Its translation: CASKNLAGAETQYF.